The 11 T cell receptor beta chains below all came from one sample that was sequenced in a study of T cell repertoires in cytomegalovirus infection (dated by TCRdb to 2018 to 2020). This specimen's treatment or condition label, interpreted: in vitro stimulation with specific CMV peptide epitopes to enrich CMV-specific T cells. These receptors lack a known antigen. The sequencer was an Illumina HiSeq 1500. TCRdb itself trimmed the public reads at Q25 with fastp, ran MiXCR and retained productive beta chains. Under each unique CDR3 protein, matching rows form one entry showing the most common genes and DNA. This sample has approximately 1,000,000 distinct CDR3 sequences in its table, and 25% to 40% of those were observed once. The ten largest clonotypes hold 13% of the sample. The sequencing used cultured CD8+ T cells from PBMCs, collected from culture after CMV antigen stimulation. Every receptor here comes from a human donor in good health (CMV status not recorded). Some clones in this sample may be carry-over from other donors' samples.

This clonotype came up a few times. This chain links TRBV12-3 or TRBV12-4 with TRBJ2-5, with D perhaps matching TRBD2 (7 bases). CDR3 size: 14 residues. V lost 7 bases and J lost 5, with 17 bases in between. The CDR3 reads CASTRGGGSETQYF. CDR3 nucleotide sequence: TGTGCCAGCACGCGAGGGGGGGGCTCTGAGACCCAGTACTTC.

The genes are TRBV12-3 or TRBV12-4 and TRBJ2-2; 16 nucleotides line up with TRBD2. Trimming at V came to 2 bases and at J to 5 bases, leaving 14 bases not matched to a gene. The CDR3 has 21 amino acids. The CDR3 sequence is CASSLKWGTSGGAVYTGELFF. CDR3 DNA: TGTGCCAGCAGTTTAAAGTGGGGGACTAGCGGGGGGGCTGTATATACCGGGGAGCTGTTTTTT.

This sequence joins TRBV6-5 and TRBJ2-2, with D possibly matching TRBD1 (6 bases). The CDR3 runs to 16 residues. Germline V CDR1 and CDR2: MNHEY, SVGAGI. V lost 7 bases and J lost 0, with 15 bases in between. The CDR3 DNA follows: TGTGCCAGCACCGGACAGTTTGTATCGAACACCGGGGAGCTGTTTTTT. Amino acids: CASTGQFVSNTGELFF.

This clonotype was seen more than once but under ten times. The chain is built from TRBV6-8 and TRBJ1-1, with D perhaps matching TRBD1 (5 bases). Germline V lookup: CDR1 MNHGY, CDR2 SAAAGT. The CDR3 is 13 amino acids. The germline V and J ends were trimmed by 5 bases and 1 base, with 8 bases remaining between them. CDR3 in DNA: TGTGCCAGCAGTAATGGGGCGAACACTGAAGCTTTCTTT. Protein: CASSNGANTEAFF.

This clonotype was recorded once. A single base separates this from a much larger clone, so it may be a read error. The rearrangement joins TRBV7-2 to TRBJ2-5, with TRBD2 matching 12 bases. The CDR3 has 14 amino acids. Germline values: CDR1 SGHTA, CDR2 FQGNSA. CDR3 sequence: CASSSSGGEETQHF. The CDR3 DNA is TGTGCCAGCAGCTCTAGCGGGGGGGAAGAGACCCAGCACTTC. The variable domain in full, with the rest retrieved from reference TRBV7-2 and TRBJ2-5, is GAGVSQSPSNKVTEKGKDVELRCDPISGHTALYWYRQSLGQGLEFLIYFQGNSAPDKSGLPSDRFSAERTGGSVSTLTIQRTQQEDSAVYLCASSSSGGEETQHFGPGTRLLVL.

The chain couples TRBV10-3 to TRBJ1-1; 8 bases map to TRBD1. The V segment lost 10 bases and the J segment 5 bases; nucleotides outside the gene matches: 21. The CDR3 totals 17 residues. Germline V CDR1 and CDR2: ENHRY, SYGVKD. The CDR3 reads CATRTTARGPSWTEAFF. The CDR3 DNA follows: TGTGCCACTCGAACAACCGCCAGGGGGCCGAGTTGGACTGAAGCTTTCTTT.

The V call is TRBV27, the J call TRBJ1-6, with D hard to call. This CDR3 spans 13 amino acids. Germline V lookup: CDR1 MNHEY, CDR2 SMNVEV (reference sequence). Trimming removed 6 bases at V and 10 bases at J, with 13 bases between. The CDR3 reads CASRLDGGSPLHF. CDR3 coding DNA: TGTGCCAGCAGGCTTGACGGTGGATCACCCCTCCACTTT.

The gene calls are TRBV12-5 and TRBJ2-3, with D unclear. The CDR3 covers 12 residues. CDR1 and CDR2 from the germline V gene are LGHNT and FRNRAP. Trimming stripped 4 bases from V and 6 bases from J, with 8 bases between. The CDR3 DNA follows: TGTGCTAGTGGTTCCTCGGTTGATACGCAGTATTTT. It codes for CASGSSVDTQYF.

The chain is built from TRBV6-2 or TRBV6-3 and TRBJ1-1; 7 bases agree with TRBD1. The ends lost 5 bases at V and 0 bases at J; junction bases unmatched: 6. The CDR3 has 15 residues. CDR1 and CDR2 from the germline V gene are MNHEY and SVGEGT. CDR3 DNA: TGTGCCAGCAGTGAAACCAGGGGGGTGAACACTGAAGCTTTCTTT. Translation gives CASSETRGVNTEAFF.

The chain couples TRBV20-1 to TRBJ2-3; D call uncertain. CDR3 length equals 15 residues. Trimming took 1 base from V and 0 from J, leaving 11 bases between them. CDR1 and CDR2 (germline): DFQATT, SNEGSKA (reference sequence). The CDR3: CSARGKYASTDTQYF. CDR3 in DNA: TGCAGTGCTAGAGGGAAGTACGCTAGCACAGATACGCAGTATTTT.

There are many counts of this clonotype. V usage is TRBV7-6 and J usage is TRBJ2-7; the match to TRBD2 covers 10 bases. Trimming at V came to 2 bases and at J to 7 bases, leaving 5 bases not matched to a gene. Per the germline V gene, CDR1 is SGHVS and CDR2 is FNYEAQ. The CDR3 contains 14 residues. The CDR3 protein is CASSLSGGAAEQYV. CDR3 DNA sequence: TGTGCCAGCAGCTTAAGCGGGGGGGCAGCTGAGCAGTACGTC.